This T cell receptor (beta chain) stems from a study of response to subunit inactivated influenza vaccine. On this clonotype itself: Its antigen is still unknown.

Study findings and constraints: With each seasonal influenza vaccination, the authors suggested, few new T cells are recruited.

Via MiXCR, TCRdb re-called the RT-PCR reads, giving one row per CDR3 protein. The sample has about 190,000 distinct CDR3 sequences, approximately 14% seen once. V lost 4 bases and J lost 5; bases outside the gene matches: 9. The CDR3 covers 15 residues. The J gene is TRBJ2-7, the V gene TRBV12-3 or TRBV12-4; 9 positions agree with TRBD1. The sample in question was CD8+ T cells sorted from PBMCs, obtained 4 to 6 days after vaccination. This TCR came from a man aged 50 to 59 who received an inactivated influenza vaccine. The CDR3 DNA sequence: TGTGCCAGCAGTTCCCCAGGACAGGGGTTCAACGAGCAGTACTTC. Translated, it gives CASSSPGQGFNEQYF.